This passage covers 27 T cell receptor beta chains from one sample sequenced in a study of metastatic and nonmetastatic thyroid tumors. Thyroid surgery took place with no prior treatment in any patient. TCRdb re-called the PCR reads with MiXCR. Among over 40,000 clones listed, roughly a quarter were seen once. The specimen was blood. The source is a male donor with papillary thyroid cancer or a benign thyroid nodule (not recorded which). Some clones in this sample may be carry-over from other donors' samples.

This clone was recorded many times. CDR3 sequence: CASRGTHNEQFF. The CDR3 region has the DNA TGTGCCAGCCGCGGGACCCACAATGAGCAGTTCTTC. The chain uses TRBV3-1 and TRBJ2-1; D is possibly TRBD2 (6 bases). V was trimmed by 8 bases and J by 5 bases, leaving 10 bases between them. This CDR3 is built from 12 residues. From germline, CDR1 is LGHDT and CDR2 YNNKEL (reference sequence).

This clone turned up a few times. This may be a read error, as it is one base from a much larger clone. This chain joins TRBV5-4 and TRBJ2-2, with D possibly being TRBD1 (6 bases). The V end was cut by 3 bases, the J end by 5 bases, with 11 bases between. CDR1 is SGHNT and CDR2 is YYREEE in the germline V gene (reference sequence). The CDR3 runs to 14 residues. The CDR3 nucleotides are TGTGCCAGCAGCTCACAGGGTTGGACCGGGGAGCTGTTTTTT. Amino acid sequence: CASSSQGWTGELFF. The full variable domain, completed using reference TRBV5-4 and TRBJ2-2, is ETGVTQSPTHLIKTRGQQVTLRCSSQSGHNTVSWYQQALGQGPQFIFQYYREEENGRGNFPPRFSGLQFPNYSSELNVNALELDDSALYLCASSSQGWTGELFFGEGSRLTVL.

This chain uses TRBV11-2 with TRBJ1-5; D is uncertain. The germline V gene has CDR1 SGHAT and CDR2 FQNNGV. The CDR3 spans 13 residues. Trimming left V 0 bases short and J 7 bases short, with 7 bases between. CDR3 nucleotides: TGTGCCAGCAGCTTAGACTCGGAGCAGCCCCAGCATTTT. Amino acid sequence: CASSLDSEQPQHF.

The rearrangement uses TRBV11-2 and TRBJ2-1; TRBD2 aligns across 15 bases. The CDR3 consists of 17 residues. Germline assignment: CDR1 SGHAT and CDR2 FQNNGV. Trimming cost V 0 bases and J 10 bases; bases outside gene matches: 7. The CDR3 sequence: CASSLDGGLAGGGEQFF. DNA of the CDR3: TGTGCCAGCAGCTTAGATGGTGGACTAGCGGGAGGGGGGGAGCAGTTCTTC.

This rearrangement joins TRBV20-1 to TRBJ2-7; TRBD1 matches at 7 bases. Per germline, CDR1 DFQATT and CDR2 SNEGSKA (reference sequence). V gave up 5 bases and J gave up 3 bases; unmatched junction bases: 10. The CDR3 runs to 14 residues. The DNA of the CDR3 is TGCAGTGCTTCAGAGACAGGGCCTCGCTACGAGCAGTACTTC. Translation: CSASETGPRYEQYF.

This sequence joins TRBV7-3 and TRBJ1-2, with a weak D call TRBD1 (6 bases). This CDR3 is 13 amino acids long. Germline CDR1 reads SGHTA; CDR2 reads FQGTGA. Trimming took 1 base from V and 7 from J, leaving 10 bases between them. CDR3 sequence (DNA): TGTGCCAGCAGCTTAAACAGGGAGGGTGGCTACACCTTC. Translation gives CASSLNREGGYTF.

The table lists this clone with many counts. The chain links TRBV20-1 to TRBJ2-1; 9 bases line up with TRBD1. This CDR3 region has 15 residues. The V segment lost 5 bases and the J segment 2 bases; nucleotides outside the gene matches: 7. Germline CDR1 is DFQATT and CDR2 is SNEGSKA (reference sequence). The CDR3 region is CSAYSGTGTYNEQFF. CDR3 bases: TGCAGTGCTTACTCCGGGACAGGGACCTACAATGAGCAGTTCTTC.

Details on this clone: At one end the junction does not follow the germline gene, possibly because of a read error. V gene TRBV20-1 combines with J gene TRBJ1-5, with D possibly matching TRBD1 (5 bases). The germline V gene has CDR1 DFQATT and CDR2 SNEGSKA (reference sequence). This CDR3 has 16 residues. This CDR3 reads CSAIGQGSYSNQSQHF. The CDR3 coding sequence is TGCAGTGCTATCGGGCAGGGTAGCTATAGCAATCAGTCCCAGCATTTT.

The rearrangement uses TRBV15 and TRBJ1-2; D is perhaps TRBD1 (5 bases). Germline-derived CDR1 and CDR2 are LNHNV and YYDKDF (reference sequence). Trimming took off 1 base at V and 4 bases at J, with 13 bases between the two ends. The CDR3 contains 15 residues. The DNA for the CDR3 is TGTGCCACCAGCAGAGGTCAGGGTTCTTTCTATGGCTACACCTTC. Translation gives CATSRGQGSFYGYTF.

At least ten counts were recorded for this clone. The chain has TRBV19 and TRBJ2-2, with 8 positions matching TRBD2. CDR3 length equals 15 residues. In germline, CDR1 is LNHDA, CDR2 SQIVND (reference sequence). V shed 7 bases and J 1 base; nucleotides not matched to a gene: 5. This CDR3 is CASTGLAVNTGELFF. CDR3 sequence (DNA): TGTGCCAGTACAGGACTAGCCGTGAACACCGGGGAGCTGTTTTTT.

V gene TRBV6-5 combines with J gene TRBJ1-5; D is perhaps TRBD1 (6 bases). The CDR3 loop spans 13 amino acids. Germline V CDR1 and CDR2: MNHEY, SVGAGI. Deletions cut 4 bases from V and 7 bases from J, with 11 bases between. CDR3 in DNA: TGTGCCAGCAGTTTACAGGGTCGCCAGCCCCAGCATTTT. Its protein is CASSLQGRQPQHF.

Only a few counts were recorded for this clone. The CDR3 nucleotides read TGTGCCAGCACCCAACAGGGGGGCATTAACTATGGCTACACCTTC. This gives the protein CASTQQGGINYGYTF. This chain joins TRBV12-3 or TRBV12-4 and TRBJ1-2; 8 bases map to TRBD1. The V gene end was trimmed by 7 bases and the J gene end by 1 base; junction bases not matched to a gene: 8. This CDR3 comprises 15 residues.

This clone occurred many times. The chain links TRBV20-1 to TRBJ2-1; TRBD2 might be the D (5 bases). The CDR3 has 16 residues. Germline V gene data show CDR1 as DFQATT and CDR2 as SNEGSKA (reference sequence). Deletions cut 0 bases from V and 1 base from J, with 13 bases between. The CDR3 DNA sequence: TGCAGTGCTAGAGATCCGGAGGCAGGATCCTACAATGAGCAGTTCTTC. Protein: CSARDPEAGSYNEQFF.

At least ten counts were recorded for this clone. The rearrangement links TRBV11-2 to TRBJ1-1; a weak D match, TRBD1 (6 bases). Looked up from germline, CDR1 is SGHAT and CDR2 is FQNNGV. The CDR3 sequence is 16 residues long. The V and J ends lost 2 bases and 1 base respectively, with 14 bases between them. CDR3 region: CASSLWGARTNTEAFF. CDR3 nucleotides: TGTGCCAGCAGCTTATGGGGGGCTCGGACGAACACTGAAGCTTTCTTT.

This clone has a handful of counts. The gene calls are TRBV29-1 and TRBJ1-4, with TRBD1 identical over 8 bases. This CDR3 has 13 amino acids. Germline CDR1 and CDR2: SQVTM and ANQGSEA. J gave up 13 bases and V 2 bases, and 9 bases lay outside the gene matches. CDR3 sequence (DNA): TGCAGCGTTGAAACAGGACAGGGACGAGGACTGTTTTTT. It encodes CSVETGQGRGLFF.

This clone is a singleton in its sample. The chain couples TRBV12-3 or TRBV12-4 to TRBJ1-1, with D possibly TRBD1 on 5 matching bases. CDR3 length: 13 residues. V lost 4 bases and J 3 bases, leaving 9 bases between the germline ends. The CDR3 nucleotides read TGTGCCAGCAGTTCGACAGACTACACTGAAGCTTTCTTT. Its protein is CASSSTDYTEAFF.

This clone came up a few times. The chain uses TRBV19 and TRBJ2-1; the D gene is possibly TRBD2 (6 bases). Trimming stripped 5 bases from V and 12 bases from J, with 20 bases between. CDR1 and CDR2 (germline): LNHDA, SQIVND (reference sequence). The CDR3 runs 14 residues. The CDR3 DNA follows: TGTGCCAGTAGTGCTGGGACTGAGATCGCTTCGCAGTTCTTC. It is translated as CASSAGTEIASQFF.

This clone has at least ten counts. V is TRBV10-3 and J is TRBJ2-1; 7 positions match TRBD2. The junction had 7 bases not matched to a gene; V was cut back by 5 bases and J by 0 bases. This CDR3 spans 16 amino acids. The germline CDR1 and CDR2 sequences are ENHRY and SYGVKD. This CDR3 is CAISTRGGASYNEQFF. The CDR3 DNA follows: TGTGCCATCAGTACAAGGGGAGGGGCCTCCTACAATGAGCAGTTCTTC.

The chain has TRBV11-2 and TRBJ2-1, with D possibly matching TRBD2 (6 bases). The CDR3 has 13 amino acids. Trimming stripped 6 bases from V and 5 bases from J, with 11 bases between. Germline values: CDR1 SGHAT, CDR2 FQNNGV. Here the CDR3 DNA reads TGTGCCAGCAGTACCGGGACTCACAATGAGCAGTTCTTC. It codes for CASSTGTHNEQFF. Using reference TRBV11-2 and TRBJ2-1 for the parts outside the CDR3, the full variable domain is EAGVAQSPRYKIIEKRQSVAFWCNPISGHATLYWYQQILGQGPKLLIQFQNNGVVDDSQLPKDRFSAERLKGVDSTLKIQPAKLEDSAVYLCASSTGTHNEQFFGPGTRLTVL.

This chain connects TRBV18 to TRBJ2-7; 12 nucleotides agree with TRBD1. Trimming removed 5 bases from V and 6 bases from J; junction bases left unmatched: 11. The CDR3 contains 16 residues. Looked up from germline, CDR1 is KGHSH and CDR2 is LQKENI. The CDR3 sequence: CASSTRLGTGGGEQYF. Written as DNA, the CDR3 is TGTGCCAGCTCAACCAGATTAGGGACAGGGGGCGGCGAGCAGTACTTC.

This clone appeared many times. The chain carries TRBV5-1 and TRBJ1-1, with no clear D. The V gene's germline CDR1 is SGHRS and CDR2 YFSETQ. The CDR3 has 14 amino acids. The V end was cut by 3 bases, the J end by 6 bases, with 15 bases between. CDR3 protein: CASSSFFEKSEAFF. As DNA, the CDR3 is TGCGCCAGCAGCTCTTTCTTCGAAAAGTCTGAAGCTTTCTTT.

In regard to this clone: The junction and the germline gene differ at one end; a read error may be behind it. The chain employs TRBV28 and TRBJ1-3; no clear D gene. CDR1 is MDHEN, CDR2 SYDVKM, per germline. The CDR3 length is 13 residues. CDR3 protein: CASTLSTGNTIYF. The CDR3 nucleotides read TGTGCCAGCACTTTATCCACCGGAAACACCATATATTTT.

The V call is TRBV4-2, the J call TRBJ2-2; the match to TRBD2 covers 7 bases. Germline V gene lookup returns CDR1 LGHNA and CDR2 YNFKEQ. The CDR3 length is 17 residues. V shed 0 bases and J 7 bases; nucleotides not matched to a gene: 11. CDR3 residues: CASSQDGPAGSVGELFF. The CDR3 DNA reads TGTGCCAGCAGCCAAGACGGGCCAGCGGGGTCCGTCGGGGAGCTGTTTTTT.

This clone was counted ten times or more. The identical CDR3 is also encoded by other nucleotide sequences in the sample. V and J are TRBV24-1 and TRBJ2-2; 7 bases fit TRBD2. The CDR3 extends over 16 amino acids. CDR1 and CDR2 from the germline V gene are KGHDR and SFDVKD. The V gene end was trimmed by 4 bases and the J gene end by 2 bases; junction bases not matched to a gene: 6. This CDR3 reads CATSDRASGNTGELFF. The CDR3 coding sequence is TGTGCCACCAGTGACCGAGCTAGCGGAAACACCGGGGAGCTGTTTTTT.

This clone was recorded at least ten times. The rearrangement links TRBV6-5 to TRBJ1-4; D unresolved. This CDR3 comprises 15 residues. The V end was cut by 2 bases, the J end by 0 bases, with 7 bases between. The germline V gene encodes CDR1 MNHEY and CDR2 SVGAGI. CDR3 bases: TGTGCCAGCAGTTACGCCATATCAACTAATGAAAAACTGTTTTTT. Residues: CASSYAISTNEKLFF.

The CDR3 here is CAWRPGATYGYTF. As DNA, the CDR3 is TGTGCCTGGAGACCCGGGGCCACCTATGGCTACACCTTC. This sequence joins TRBV30 and TRBJ1-2; TRBD1 is a possible D gene (5 bases). This CDR3 has 13 residues. Germline V gene data show CDR1 as GTSNPN and CDR2 as SVGIG (reference sequence). V was trimmed by 3 bases and J by 4 bases, leaving 12 bases between them.

At least ten counts were recorded for this clone. This chain connects TRBV12-5 to TRBJ2-1; 10 bases match TRBD2. Losses at the gene ends were 6 bases for V and 4 bases for J; bases not matched to a gene: 6. The germline gives CDR1 LGHNT, CDR2 FRNRAP. The CDR3 totals 15 residues. CDR3 coding DNA: TGTGCTAGTGGAAGAGGGACTAGCGTTTACAATGAGCAGTTCTTC. This codes for CASGRGTSVYNEQFF. Looking up the rest from reference TRBV12-5 and TRBJ2-1 gives the full variable domain: DARVTQTPRHKVTEMGQEVTMRCQPILGHNTVFWYRQTMMQGLELLAYFRNRAPLDDSGMPKDRFSAEMPDATLATLKIQPSEPRDSAVYFCASGRGTSVYNEQFFGPGTRLTVL.